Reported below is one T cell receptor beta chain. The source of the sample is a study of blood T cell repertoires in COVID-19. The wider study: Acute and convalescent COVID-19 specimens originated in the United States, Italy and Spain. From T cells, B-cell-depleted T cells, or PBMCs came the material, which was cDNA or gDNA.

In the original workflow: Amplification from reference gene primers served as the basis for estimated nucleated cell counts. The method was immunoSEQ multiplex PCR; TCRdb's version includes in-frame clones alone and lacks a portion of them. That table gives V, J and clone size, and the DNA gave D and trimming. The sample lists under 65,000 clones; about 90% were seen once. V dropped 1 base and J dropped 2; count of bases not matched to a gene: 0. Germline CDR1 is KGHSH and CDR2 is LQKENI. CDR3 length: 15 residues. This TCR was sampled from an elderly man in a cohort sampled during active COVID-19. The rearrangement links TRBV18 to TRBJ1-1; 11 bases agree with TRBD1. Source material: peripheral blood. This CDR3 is CASSPRTGGNTEAFF. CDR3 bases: TGTGCCAGCTCACCACGGACAGGGGGCAACACTGAAGCTTTCTTT. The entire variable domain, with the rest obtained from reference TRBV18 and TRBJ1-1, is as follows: NAGVMQNPRHLVRRRGQEARLRCSPMKGHSHVYWYRQLPEEGLKFMVYLQKENIIDESGMPKERFSAEFPKEGPSILRIQQVVRGDSAAYFCASSPRTGGNTEAFFGQGTRLTVV.